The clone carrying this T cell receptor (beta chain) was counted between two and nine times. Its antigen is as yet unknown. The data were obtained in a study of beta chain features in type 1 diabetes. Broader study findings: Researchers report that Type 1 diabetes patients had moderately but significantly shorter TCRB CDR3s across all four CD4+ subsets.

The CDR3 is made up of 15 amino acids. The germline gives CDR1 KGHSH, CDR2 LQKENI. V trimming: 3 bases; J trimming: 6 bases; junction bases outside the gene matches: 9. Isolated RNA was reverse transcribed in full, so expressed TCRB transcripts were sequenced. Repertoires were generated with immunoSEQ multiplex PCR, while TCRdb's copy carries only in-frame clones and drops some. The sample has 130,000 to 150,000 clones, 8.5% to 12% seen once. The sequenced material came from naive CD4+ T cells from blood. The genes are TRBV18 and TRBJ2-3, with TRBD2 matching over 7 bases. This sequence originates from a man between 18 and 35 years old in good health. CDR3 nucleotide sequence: TGTGCCAGCTCACCTTTTCGAGCGGGAAATGATACGCAGTATTTT. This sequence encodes CASSPFRAGNDTQYF.